The 18 T cell receptor beta chains below were found in one sample sequenced in a study of spatial heterogeneity in lung cancer. Overall study results and limits: Counts of expanded alpha and beta TCRs within tumors tracked the tumor nonsynonymous mutation count.

TCRdb re-called the 5' RACE reads through MiXCR, storing one row per CDR3 protein. The sample consists of about 30,000 distinct CDR3 sequences, about 7.6% of them appearing once. Time point in this sample: sample taken at primary tumor resection. These receptors' targets are unknown. This material consisted of lung tumor tissue, taken at surgery. The source is a male donor with early-stage non-small cell lung cancer.

This clonotype is medium-sized within its sample. The genes are TRBV4-3 and TRBJ2-5; D may be TRBD1 or TRBD2 (6 bases each). The germline V and J ends were trimmed by 1 base and 1 base, with 13 bases remaining between them. The CDR3 is 16 residues long. CDR1 and CDR2 (germline): LGHNA, YSLEER. The CDR3 sequence: CASSQVVRGGQETQYF. Here the CDR3 DNA reads TGCGCCAGCAGCCAAGTAGTCAGGGGAGGCCAAGAGACCCAGTACTTC.

This clonotype was seen at least ten times. The J gene is TRBJ1-2, the V gene TRBV29-1; D ambiguous. CDR1 is SQVTM and CDR2 is ANQGSEA in the germline V gene. Trimming pared 3 bases from V and 2 bases from J, leaving 13 bases between. CDR3 length: 14 amino acids. The DNA for the CDR3 is TGCAGCGTTGAGACGGGGAGCGCGAACTATGGCTACACCTTC. This translates into CSVETGSANYGYTF.

In its sample, this clonotype is medium-sized. V usage is TRBV4-3 and J usage is TRBJ2-4, with a tentative D call TRBD1 (6 bases). V lost 1 base and J 8 bases, leaving 12 bases between the germline ends. The CDR3 contains 14 residues. Germline CDR1 and CDR2: LGHNA and YSLEER. The CDR3 loop is CASSQVTGLDIQYF. CDR3 sequence (DNA): TGCGCCAGCAGCCAAGTTACAGGGTTGGACATTCAGTACTTC.

The sample holds many counts of this clonotype. This chain links TRBV5-1 with TRBJ1-2, with D perhaps matching TRBD1 (5 bases). Trimming removed 0 bases from V and 1 base from J, with 13 bases in between. This CDR3 contains 16 residues. Germline loops: CDR1 SGHRS, CDR2 YFSETQ. CDR3 coding DNA: TGCGCCAGCAGCTTGGATTGGGGCCAGAATAACTATGGCTACACCTTC. As protein: CASSLDWGQNNYGYTF.

This clonotype came up many times. J is TRBJ2-7 and V is TRBV28; unclear D gene. In germline, CDR1 is MDHEN, CDR2 SYDVKM. The V and J ends lost 6 bases and 0 bases respectively, with 6 bases between them. The CDR3 covers 12 residues. The CDR3: CASRFSSYEQYF. The CDR3 DNA is TGTGCCAGCAGGTTTAGCTCCTACGAGCAGTACTTC.

This clonotype occurred many times. The rearrangement links TRBV4-3 to TRBJ1-6; D is perhaps TRBD1 (6 bases). The CDR3 runs 16 residues. Germline CDR1 is LGHNA and CDR2 is YSLEER. The V and J ends lost 0 bases and 3 bases respectively, with 9 bases between them. The chain's CDR3 is CASSQEPGHYNSPLHF. The CDR3 DNA sequence: TGCGCCAGCAGCCAAGAACCGGGACACTATAATTCACCCCTCCACTTT.

This clonotype was observed at least ten times. The chain combines TRBV7-6 with TRBJ2-1; 8 nucleotides match TRBD1. Trimming at V came to 4 bases and at J to 0 bases, leaving 5 bases not matched to a gene. This CDR3 comprises 16 residues. Looked up from germline, CDR1 is SGHVS and CDR2 is FNYEAQ. The CDR3 sequence: CASSWGQASSYNEQFF. CDR3 sequence (DNA): TGTGCCAGCAGCTGGGGACAGGCGAGCTCCTACAATGAGCAGTTCTTC. Full variable domain (remainder filled in from reference TRBV7-6 and TRBJ2-1): GAGVSQSPRYKVTKRGQDVALRCDPISGHVSLYWYRQALGQGPEFLTYFNYEAQQDKSGLPNDRFSAERPEGSISTLTIQRTEQRDSAMYRCASSWGQASSYNEQFFGPGTRLTVL.

The rearrangement links TRBV11-2 to TRBJ2-5; TRBD2 matches 9 bases. The CDR3 runs to 16 residues. The V and J ends lost 2 bases and 5 bases, in that order; junction bases with no gene match: 9. Germline V lookup: CDR1 SGHAT, CDR2 FQNNGV. Here the CDR3 DNA reads TGTGCCAGCAGCTTAATGTGGCGGGGGGGCAGTGAGACCCAGTACTTC. Residues: CASSLMWRGGSETQYF.

At least ten counts were recorded for this clonotype. J is TRBJ2-2 and V is TRBV7-2; no firm D call. V lost 5 bases to trimming and J lost 7 bases, with 14 bases between them. Germline CDR1 is SGHTA and CDR2 is FQGNSA. This CDR3 spans 14 amino acids. The CDR3 bases are TGTGCCAGCAGCCTCGTCTTAATCGGCGGGGAGCTGTTTTTT. Its translation is CASSLVLIGGELFF.

This clonotype was counted a few times. This sequence joins TRBV4-2 and TRBJ1-2; TRBD1 might be the D (5 bases). V gave up 0 bases and J gave up 5 bases, with 13 bases separating them. In germline, CDR1 is LGHNA, CDR2 YNFKEQ. CDR3 length equals 15 residues. This CDR3 is CASSQDLGVVYGYTF. The DNA for the CDR3 is TGTGCCAGCAGCCAAGATTTGGGGGTAGTGTATGGCTACACCTTC.

V is TRBV7-2 and J is TRBJ2-2, with TRBD1 matching over 11 bases. In germline, CDR1 is SGHTA, CDR2 FQGNSA. The CDR3 has 18 amino acids. With V trimmed by 2 bases and J by 3 bases, 8 bases remained unmatched. CDR3 region: CASSLIVGTGGYTGELFF. CDR3 bases: TGTGCCAGCAGCTTAATTGTGGGGACAGGGGGGTACACCGGGGAGCTGTTTTTT.

This clonotype has at least ten counts. This chain joins TRBV5-1 and TRBJ2-6; a weak D match, TRBD1 (6 bases). Germline values: CDR1 SGHRS, CDR2 YFSETQ. This CDR3 has 17 residues. V was shortened by 2 bases and J by 1 base, with 13 bases between the two germline ends. CDR3 nucleotides: TGCGCCAGCAGCTTTACAGGGACCCCTTCTGGGGCCAACGTCCTGACTTTC. Residues: CASSFTGTPSGANVLTF.

This clonotype was detected a few times. The chain combines TRBV4-2 with TRBJ2-5; the match to TRBD2 covers 12 bases. Germline CDR1 LGHNA, CDR2 YNFKEQ. Unmatched junction bases numbered 8, after V lost 4 bases and J lost 2 bases. This CDR3 region has 17 residues. The CDR3 DNA reads as TGTGCCAGCAGCCCTAGGACTAGCGGGGAGAGGCAAGAGACCCAGTACTTC. Amino acids: CASSPRTSGERQETQYF.

The sample holds many counts of this clonotype. The CDR3 DNA reads as TGCGCCAGCAGAGGACAGCGGGTTAGCACAGATACGCAGTATTTT. It codes for CASRGQRVSTDTQYF. The V gene is TRBV10-2, the J gene TRBJ2-3; D might be TRBD1 or TRBD2, each matching 6 bases. The CDR3 runs 15 residues. The V end was cut by 6 bases, the J end by 0 bases, with 13 bases between. Germline V gene sequence: CDR1 WSHSY, CDR2 SAAADI.

This clonotype was seen many times. CDR3 protein: CASSSRTSGDTQYF. The CDR3 DNA sequence: TGTGCCAGCAGCTCCAGGACTAGCGGAGATACGCAGTATTTT. The chain has TRBV28 and TRBJ2-3, with TRBD2 matching over 10 bases. V lost 6 bases to trimming and J lost 5 bases; unmatched junction nucleotides: 5. Per germline, CDR1 MDHEN and CDR2 SYDVKM. The CDR3 consists of 14 residues.

This clonotype was detected a few times. The chain employs TRBV7-8 and TRBJ2-1; 8 bases fit TRBD2. The CDR3 runs to 17 residues. CDR1 and CDR2 from the germline V gene are SGHVS and FQNEAQ. Unmatched junction bases numbered 16, after V lost 5 bases and J lost 7 bases. The CDR3 sequence is CASSPSPRGGAENEQFF. The DNA for the CDR3 is TGTGCCAGCAGCCCTAGCCCCCGGGGGGGGGCCGAGAATGAGCAGTTCTTC.

There are many counts of this clonotype. The rearrangement uses TRBV2 and TRBJ2-2, with D perhaps TRBD1 (6 bases). From germline, CDR1 is SNHLY and CDR2 FYNNEI. V shed 4 bases and J shed 3 bases, with 12 bases lying between them. CDR3 length: 15 amino acids. CDR3 bases: TGTGCCAGCAGTGCCCAGGGGCGGTACACCGGGGAGCTGTTTTTT. Its protein is CASSAQGRYTGELFF.

This clonotype was observed many times. This sequence joins TRBV20-1 and TRBJ2-7, with TRBD1 matching over 9 bases. The CDR3 has 14 residues. Trimming removed 5 bases from V and 5 bases from J; junction bases left unmatched: 10. Germline CDR1 and CDR2: DFQATT and SNEGSKA (reference sequence). The CDR3 DNA reads as TGCAGTGCTCCCAGACCGGGACAGGGTCACGAGCAGTACTTC. Amino acids: CSAPRPGQGHEQYF.